This paragraph reports one T cell receptor (beta chain). What it binds is unknown. Repertoires were generated with immunoSEQ multiplex PCR, while TCRdb's copy carries only in-frame clones and drops some. The table shows roughly 60,000 clones, with about 80% occurring only once. The V gene lost 11 bases and the J gene lost 6 bases, with 35 bases spanning the gap. Germline V gene data show CDR1 as ENHRY and CDR2 as SYGVKD. The CDR3 is made up of 19 amino acids. Time point specified: week 23, last vaccination. Each dose of the vaccine consisted of 300 ug of mutant IDH1 20-mer peptide, with topical imiquimod. These data originate in a study of a mutant IDH1 vaccine in newly diagnosed glioma. Study context: Weeks 1, 3, 5, 7, 11, 15, 19 and 23 were when patients received their eight vaccinations. The start of vaccination came 4-6 weeks after radiotherapy alone, or with temozolomide cycles.

Study-wide findings and caveats: Of all patients, around 94% showed vaccine-induced immune responses.

The chain couples TRBV10-3 to TRBJ2-1, with D possibly being TRBD1 or TRBD2 (5 bases each). The clonotype was recovered from a man aged 35 to 55 with glioma. Sequenced here: PBMCs, sampled from a glioma patient whose treatment included an IDH1 peptide vaccine. The CDR3 nucleotides read TGTGCCCATCGGGCCCGTTTAGGGACGGGGATACTAGATCGCAATGAGCAGTTCTTC. Its protein is CAHRARLGTGILDRNEQFF.